This record looks at one T cell receptor (beta chain) sequence and its context. Its antigen is unknown. No base quality information exists; no much larger clone differs at one position. Systemically healthy Caucasian individuals from Russia, 39 in total and aged about 6 to 100 years, were included as donors. About 9.6 milliliters of peripheral blood were collected from each donor into EDTA-treated Vacutainer tubes. Ficoll-Paque density-gradient centrifugation was used to isolate PBMCs, with at least 7 million per sample. Total RNA was extracted from PBMCs with Trizol reagent, with at least 5 micrograms obtained per sample. Naive CD45RAhigh/CD27high T cell percentages were measured by flow cytometry on a PBMC aliquot from every donor. The data belong to a study of blood T cells in healthy people across ages (dated by TCRdb to about 2015). Context from the whole study: In model experiments, template switching captured about one uniquely barcoded TCR beta cDNA molecule for every two T cells. Age-related changes in TCR beta repertoire diversity were measured in the study by deep sequencing normalized with unique cDNA molecular identifiers. The donors were divided into four age groups: young (average around 15 years), middle-aged (approximately 42), aged (about 56) and long-lived (about 84). To avoid experimental bias, donors of different ages were randomly spread across the sequencing lanes. Two additional independent replicas of 1 million unique cDNA reads from the same blood draw were analyzed for two donors (one aged 18 to 30 and one aged 80 or older).

The CDR3 sequence holds 16 residues, the cysteine and phenylalanine included. Just CDR3 DNA is preserved here, 48 bases in frame from base 1. Overall study outcomes, separate from this receptor: Estimates of total diversity based on one million sequenced T cells were regarded as lower bounds and as underestimates. Compared with the aged group, the long-lived group had more naive CD4+ T cells, fewer expanded clones and increased TCR diversity, suggesting age selection. A strong correlation was found between observed TCR beta diversity and the percentage of naive T cells measured by flow cytometry. Bulk unsorted PBMC profiling prevented conclusive comparison of naive and antigen-experienced compartments. Because donor CMV infection status was unknown, age-related changes in expanded clonotypes were potentially confounded. Observed TCR beta diversity per million T cells fell roughly linearly with age, and a significant reduction was already apparent by age around 36.

Libraries were built with 5' RACE. Instrument on record: Illumina HiSeq 2500. A second PCR of roughly 7 to 11 cycles was performed with a sample-barcoded 5' primer and a J-beta primer mix. A unique molecular identifier was introduced onto each TCR beta cDNA molecule by a template-switch 5' adaptor carrying 12 random nucleotides. Each sample yielded at least 3 million CDR3-containing paired-end reads. First-strand cDNA synthesis was performed from all RNA using the Mint cDNA synthesis kit, with priming by a TRBC-specific oligonucleotide. Following uracil-DNA glycosylase treatment, all cDNA underwent a first 18-cycle PCR with the universal primers M1SS and BC2_uni_R. The study's own analysis went as follows. Normalization of each sample was performed by random selection of 1 million high-quality reads, each carrying a distinct molecular identifier. Instead of being binned into consensus sequences, reads with shared molecular identifiers were discarded. MiTCR, run with a Q25 quality threshold and the strictest error-elimination algorithm, handled CDR3 identification, clonotype clustering and error correction. A nonparametric unseen species model using Euler transformation provided a lower-bound estimate of total TCR beta diversity. TCRdb reprocessed the public reads (quality trimming at Q25 with fastp, clone calling with MiXCR) and kept in-frame beta chains. Every distinct CDR3 protein forms one entry, paired with its most common genes and DNA. The authors' filters were not applied to this entry. The sample table lists around 650,000 distinct CDR3 sequences, roughly 43% of them with a count of one. The ten largest clones add up to about 32% of the sample.

This receptor was identified in an elderly man in good health. Source material: blood. The chain couples TRBV21-1 to TRBJ2-1; the D call of TRBD1 is as the table states it, not checked on the DNA. TRBV21-1 constitutes a pseudogene. The DNA sequence is given as TGTGCCACCTCAACGGGGACGGGACAGGGGACCAATGAGCAGTTCTTC. Translated, it gives CATSTGTGQGTNEQFF.